This is a list of T cell receptor beta chains from one sample in a study of vaccination effects on CD4 cells after COVID-19. The repertoire was sequenced with immunoSEQ multiplex PCR; TCRdb's copy has only in-frame clones and lacks some. The sample carries some 28,000 clones, around 75% recorded once. Their target antigens are unknown. The sequencing used CD4+ T cells from PBMCs cultured with SARS-CoV-2 spike peptides, collected before COVID-19 vaccination. These receptors all stem from a human donor who received a COVID-19 vaccine. The conserved cysteine and the conserved F or W are not part of the CDR3 here.

v_gene: TRBV7-9
j_gene: TRBJ2-2
CDR3aa: ASSLLSSRGGELF

v_gene: TRBV28
j_gene: TRBJ1-2
CDR3aa: ASSSGIYGYT

v_gene: TRBV5-1
j_gene: TRBJ1-4
CDR3aa: ASSFRTYNEKLF

v_gene: TRBV7-2
j_gene: TRBJ1-2
CDR3aa: ASSYGEDGYT

v_gene: TRBV5-4
j_gene: TRBJ1-5
CDR3aa: ASSLARGTPKQPQH

v_gene: TRBV19
j_gene: TRBJ1-5
CDR3aa: ASSPGRSNQPQH

v_gene: TRBV7-2
j_gene: TRBJ1-2
CDR3aa: ASSLVVRPSNGYT

v_gene: TRBV2
j_gene: TRBJ2-7
CDR3aa: ASLRGGLAGNYEQY

v_gene: TRBV6-5
j_gene: TRBJ2-1
CDR3aa: ASKSGSNKQF

v_gene: TRBV6-5
j_gene: TRBJ2-1
CDR3aa: ASSPHFYNEQF

v_gene: TRBV5-1
j_gene: TRBJ2-2
CDR3aa: ASRGSGELF

v_gene: TRBV5-1
j_gene: TRBJ2-1
CDR3aa: ASSSRGPNNEQF

v_gene: TRBV6-2/TRBV6-3
j_gene: TRBJ2-7
CDR3aa: ASSPLSSGRNEQY

v_gene: TRBV4-3
j_gene: TRBJ2-3
CDR3aa: ASSQIRASTDTQY

v_gene: TRBV11-2
j_gene: TRBJ1-1
CDR3aa: ASSLASVVNTEAF

v_gene: TRBV6-5
j_gene: TRBJ1-4
CDR3aa: ASKWSGDEKLF

v_gene: TRBV18
j_gene: TRBJ1-1
CDR3aa: ASSSRELGGINTEAF

v_gene: TRBV28
j_gene: TRBJ1-5
CDR3aa: ASSLWADGRGAQH

v_gene: TRBV28
j_gene: TRBJ1-2
CDR3aa: ATINTPGRTFYGYT

v_gene: TRBV18
j_gene: TRBJ2-7
CDR3aa: ASSLDPGLPWEQY

v_gene: TRBV3-1/TRBV3-2
j_gene: TRBJ2-1
CDR3aa: ASSRSSGKTYNEQF

v_gene: TRBV4-1
j_gene: TRBJ2-7
CDR3aa: ASSFRFGLADSYEQY

v_gene: TRBV28
j_gene: TRBJ2-3
CDR3aa: ASKHDGGRTDTQY

v_gene: TRBV14
j_gene: TRBJ2-1
CDR3aa: ASSQYSSRGDEQF

v_gene: TRBV27
j_gene: TRBJ2-2
CDR3aa: ASSFFSKANTGELF

v_gene: TRBV5-4
j_gene: TRBJ1-2
CDR3aa: ASSPPESANYGYT

v_gene: TRBV6-4
j_gene: TRBJ1-2
CDR3aa: ASSRDAVSVYGYT

v_gene: TRBV19
j_gene: TRBJ1-3
CDR3aa: ASTGGSSGNTIY

v_gene: TRBV4-2
j_gene: TRBJ1-2
CDR3aa: ASSQERSGYT

v_gene: TRBV6-2/TRBV6-3
j_gene: TRBJ1-1
CDR3aa: ASSRTGLGAYEAF

v_gene: TRBV7-9
j_gene: TRBJ1-5
CDR3aa: ASSVGSNQPQH

v_gene: TRBV2
j_gene: TRBJ1-2
CDR3aa: ASSEGGAPSYGYT